The 13 T cell receptor beta chains listed next were all sequenced from one sample in a study of CD8 T cells in Susac syndrome. RNA in amounts of roughly 0.45 to 1 ug was reverse transcribed with random hexamers. MiXCR, applied by TCRdb to the immunoSEQ multiplex PCR reads, yields one record per CDR3 protein. The table lists about 180,000 distinct CDR3 sequences, 85% to 95% of them singletons, with 0.09% to 0.1% in the top ten. Sequencing was done on a sample of CD4+ T cells from PBMCs. The receptor set was obtained from a human donor with Susac syndrome.

V is TRBV6-5 and J is TRBJ2-7, with a tentative D call TRBD1 (5 bases). CDR1 is MNHEY, CDR2 SVGAGI, per germline. CDR3 size: 14 residues. Trimming pared 3 bases from V and 4 bases from J, leaving 13 bases between. CDR3 coding DNA: TGTGCCAGCAGTTATGGGGCTGGACCGTACGAGCAGTACTTC. This codes for CASSYGAGPYEQYF.

This chain connects TRBV7-8 to TRBJ1-2, with 10 bases lining up with TRBD1. Germline loops: CDR1 SGHVS, CDR2 FQNEAQ. The CDR3 has 15 amino acids. Trimming at V came to 2 bases and at J to 6 bases, leaving 6 bases not matched to a gene. CDR3: CASSLRGQGIHGYTF. The CDR3 bases are TGTGCCAGCAGCTTAAGGGGACAGGGGATTCATGGCTACACCTTC. Full variable domain (outside the CDR3, taken from reference TRBV7-8 and TRBJ1-2): GAGVSQSPRYKVAKRGQDVALRCDPISGHVSLFWYQQALGQGPEFLTYFQNEAQLDKSGLPSDRFFAERPEGSVSTLKIQRTQQEDSAVYLCASSLRGQGIHGYTFGSGTRLTVV.

The V and J genes are TRBV5-6 and TRBJ2-5; 8 bases map to TRBD1. V trimming: 3 bases; J trimming: 5 bases; junction bases outside the gene matches: 9. Germline CDR1 and CDR2: SGHDT and YYEEEE. CDR3 length equals 15 residues. CDR3 region: CASSWPDRGGETQYF. CDR3 coding DNA: TGTGCCAGCAGCTGGCCCGACAGGGGTGGGGAGACCCAGTACTTC.

The rearrangement uses TRBV12-3 or TRBV12-4 and TRBJ1-1; 7 nucleotides match TRBD1. This CDR3 is built from 13 residues. The V and J ends lost 7 bases and 2 bases, in that order; junction bases with no gene match: 4. CDR3 sequence (DNA): TGTGCCAGCACCCGGGACAGTAACACTGAAGCTTTCTTT. It codes for CASTRDSNTEAFF.

The chain joins TRBV30 to TRBJ1-5; no reliable D call. Trimming left V 3 bases short and J 0 bases short, with 3 bases between. Germline CDR1 reads GTSNPN; CDR2 reads SVGIG (reference sequence). This CDR3 has 12 amino acids. Here the CDR3 DNA reads TGTGCCTGGAGCTATAGCAATCAGCCCCAGCATTTT. Its translation: CAWSYSNQPQHF.

The rearrangement links TRBV7-9 to TRBJ1-3; 8 bases are a match to TRBD1. The CDR3 covers 14 residues. The germline V gene encodes CDR1 SEHNR and CDR2 FQNEAQ (reference sequence). J gave up 5 bases and V 5 bases, and 5 bases lay outside the gene matches. This chain's CDR3 is CASSPGTGRNTIYF. In DNA, the CDR3 is TGTGCCAGCAGCCCCGGGACAGGTCGAAACACCATATATTTT.

In nucleotides, the CDR3 is TGTGCCAGCAGCCAAGAAGGGGGAAACAGCCGGATGGACACTGAAGCTTTCTTT. Its translation: CASSQEGGNSRMDTEAFF. V usage is TRBV4-2 and J usage is TRBJ1-1, with D possibly matching TRBD1 (6 bases). The CDR3 is made up of 18 amino acids. The germline CDR1 and CDR2 sequences are LGHNA and YNFKEQ. Trimming pared 0 bases from V and 3 bases from J, leaving 20 bases between.

The chain uses TRBV5-6 and TRBJ2-3, with TRBD2 identical over 8 bases. V lost 1 base to trimming and J lost 4 bases; unmatched junction nucleotides: 8. The CDR3 length is 16 residues. Germline V gene sequence: CDR1 SGHDT, CDR2 YYEEEE. CDR3 sequence reads: CASSLSKRERADTQYF. Written as DNA, the CDR3 is TGTGCCAGCAGCTTGAGCAAGCGGGAGAGGGCAGATACGCAGTATTTT.

The CDR3 loop is CASSLGLADTNEQFF. DNA for the CDR3: TGCGCCAGCAGCTTGGGACTAGCGGATACGAATGAGCAGTTCTTC. V is TRBV5-1 and J is TRBJ2-1, with TRBD2 matching 9 bases. The CDR3 contains 15 residues. The junction had 5 bases not matched to a gene; V was cut back by 0 bases and J by 7 bases. CDR1 is SGHRS and CDR2 is YFSETQ in the germline V gene. Full variable domain (outside the CDR3, taken from reference TRBV5-1 and TRBJ2-1): KAGVTQTPRYLIKTRGQQVTLSCSPISGHRSVSWYQQTPGQGLQFLFEYFSETQRNKGNFPGRFSGRQFSNSRSEMNVSTLELGDSALYLCASSLGLADTNEQFFGPGTRLTVL.

The chain links TRBV12-3 or TRBV12-4 to TRBJ2-1; 7 bases map to TRBD1. The CDR3 has 14 residues. V dropped 6 bases and J dropped 3; count of bases not matched to a gene: 5. The CDR3 nucleotides read TGTGCCAGCAGGCACAGGGGCTTCTACAATGAGCAGTTCTTC. Translation gives CASRHRGFYNEQFF.

This rearrangement joins TRBV5-4 to TRBJ2-2; 9 nucleotides agree with TRBD2. Losses at the gene ends were 4 bases for V and 5 bases for J; bases not matched to a gene: 9. Germline V gene lookup returns CDR1 SGHNT and CDR2 YYREEE (reference sequence). This CDR3 spans 16 amino acids. CDR3 loop: CASSGIAGEVTGELFF. CDR3 nucleotides: TGTGCCAGCAGCGGGATAGCGGGAGAAGTTACCGGGGAGCTGTTTTTT.

This CDR3 reads CAWSFQANTEAFF. DNA of the CDR3: TGTGCCTGGAGTTTCCAGGCCAACACTGAAGCTTTCTTT. V is TRBV30 and J is TRBJ1-1; D is unclear. The CDR3 has 13 residues. Trimming removed 2 bases at V and 2 bases at J, with 9 bases between. The germline gives CDR1 GTSNPN, CDR2 SVGIG (reference sequence).

The chain employs TRBV3-1 and TRBJ2-1, with 7 bases matching TRBD2. Germline V gene lookup returns CDR1 LGHDT and CDR2 YNNKEL (reference sequence). The CDR3 length is 14 residues. Unmatched junction bases numbered 10, after V lost 6 bases and J lost 8 bases. The DNA of the CDR3 is TGTGCCAGCAGTTACGGACTAGACCGGGATGAGCAGTTCTTC. It specifies CASSYGLDRDEQFF.